Listed below are T cell receptor beta chains from one sample, sequenced in a study of PD-L1 blockade in urothelial cancer. Profiling relied on immunoSEQ multiplex PCR, and the TCRdb table lists in-frame clones only, not all of them. The table includes about 45,000 clones, approximately 82% detected once. The sequencing here drew on PBMCs, taken around atezolizumab (anti-PD-L1) treatment. The receptor set was obtained from a man aged 60-69 years with urothelial cancer. Both conserved end residues are part of each CDR3. The order of the fields is CDR3 protein, CDR3 DNA, J gene, V gene, clone size, D gene. The D gene is left open where the match is weak. Expanded clones are given a class, and other clones once, few, many or no size at all.

cdr3_aa: CASSLNRGGELFF
cdr3_nt: TGTGCCAGCAGCTTAAACAGGGGTGGGGAGCTGTTTTTT
j_call: TRBJ2-2
v_call: TRBV7-2
clone_size: .
d_call: TRBD1

cdr3_aa: CASSLMNTEAFF
cdr3_nt: TGTGCCAGCTCACTCATGAACACTGAAGCTTTCTTT
j_call: TRBJ1-1
v_call: TRBV18
clone_size: once
d_call: .

cdr3_aa: CASSLQGYEQFF
cdr3_nt: TGTGCCAGCAGCCTACAGGGTTATGAGCAGTTCTTC
j_call: TRBJ2-1
v_call: TRBV2
clone_size: .
d_call: .

cdr3_aa: CAWSVLAGANGELFF
cdr3_nt: TGTGCCTGGAGTGTACTAGCGGGAGCAAACGGGGAGCTGTTTTTT
j_call: TRBJ2-2
v_call: TRBV30
clone_size: .
d_call: TRBD2

cdr3_aa: CASSFLAGQPNTGELFF
cdr3_nt: TGTGCCAGCAGCTTCCTGGCGGGACAGCCAAACACCGGGGAGCTGTTTTTT
j_call: TRBJ2-2
v_call: TRBV7-9
clone_size: .
d_call: .

cdr3_aa: CASRPAGREADTQYF
cdr3_nt: TGTGCCAGCAGGCCCGCGGGGCGTGAAGCCGATACGCAGTATTTT
j_call: TRBJ2-3
v_call: TRBV28
clone_size: once
d_call: .

cdr3_aa: CASSQVGSGTGIDNEQFF
cdr3_nt: TGCGCCAGCAGCCAAGTTGGAAGTGGGACAGGGATCGACAATGAGCAGTTCTTC
j_call: TRBJ2-1
v_call: TRBV4-3
clone_size: .
d_call: TRBD1

cdr3_aa: CASSYSSGDRGYGYTF
cdr3_nt: TGTGCCAGCAGTTACTCGTCGGGAGACAGGGGCTATGGCTACACCTTC
j_call: TRBJ1-2
v_call: TRBV6-5
clone_size: .
d_call: TRBD1

cdr3_aa: CASISYSPMAGGYGYTF
cdr3_nt: TGTGCCAGCATCAGTTATTCCCCGATGGCAGGGGGCTATGGCTACACCTTC
j_call: TRBJ1-2
v_call: TRBV28
clone_size: .
d_call: TRBD1

cdr3_aa: CASSPPDWSGEQFF
cdr3_nt: TGTGCCAGCAGTCCTCCGGACTGGTCCGGTGAGCAGTTCTTC
j_call: TRBJ2-1
v_call: TRBV27
clone_size: .
d_call: .

cdr3_aa: CASSSGGWVEKLFF
cdr3_nt: TGTGCCAGCAGTTCAGGAGGGTGGGTTGAAAAACTGTTTTTT
j_call: TRBJ1-4
v_call: TRBV28
clone_size: .
d_call: .

cdr3_aa: CASSSGQGHSGNTIYF
cdr3_nt: TGTGCCAGCAGTTCGGGACAGGGACACTCTGGAAACACCATATATTTT
j_call: TRBJ1-3
v_call: TRBV6-5
clone_size: .
d_call: TRBD1

cdr3_aa: CASSLAPFGAGSRQPQHF
cdr3_nt: TGTGCCAGCAGCTTAGCCCCCTTCGGGGCGGGGAGTCGACAGCCCCAGCATTTT
j_call: TRBJ1-5
v_call: TRBV7-8
clone_size: .
d_call: .

cdr3_aa: CASSLDTGTGQETQYF
cdr3_nt: TGTGCCAGCAGCTTGGATACCGGGACAGGTCAAGAGACCCAGTACTTC
j_call: TRBJ2-5
v_call: TRBV11-1
clone_size: .
d_call: TRBD1

cdr3_aa: CASSERGSNQPQHF
cdr3_nt: TGTGCCAGCAGTGAACGGGGAAGCAATCAGCCCCAGCATTTT
j_call: TRBJ1-5
v_call: TRBV2
clone_size: once
d_call: .

cdr3_aa: CASSLRRTGGLGTEAFF
cdr3_nt: TGTGCCAGCAGTTTACGTAGAACAGGGGGTTTGGGAACTGAAGCTTTCTTT
j_call: TRBJ1-1
v_call: TRBV27
clone_size: .
d_call: TRBD1

cdr3_aa: CASRQAGELFF
cdr3_nt: TGTGCCAGTAGGCAGGCCGGGGAGCTGTTTTTT
j_call: TRBJ2-2
v_call: TRBV19
clone_size: .
d_call: .

cdr3_aa: CASSLDIQGTYEQYF
cdr3_nt: TGTGCCAGCAGCTTAGATATTCAGGGAACCTACGAGCAGTACTTC
j_call: TRBJ2-7
v_call: TRBV11-2
clone_size: .
d_call: .

cdr3_aa: CASSASGKETQYF
cdr3_nt: TGTGCCAGTAGCGCTAGCGGCAAAGAGACCCAGTACTTC
j_call: TRBJ2-5
v_call: TRBV19
clone_size: .
d_call: TRBD2

cdr3_aa: CASSLGLAGGDNEQFF
cdr3_nt: TGTGCCAGCAGCTTAGGCCTAGCGGGAGGCGATAATGAGCAGTTCTTC
j_call: TRBJ2-1
v_call: TRBV11-2
clone_size: .
d_call: TRBD2

cdr3_aa: CASSRPGTLNTEAFF
cdr3_nt: TGTGCCAGCAGTAGACCCGGGACACTGAACACTGAAGCTTTCTTT
j_call: TRBJ1-1
v_call: TRBV6-5
clone_size: .
d_call: .

cdr3_aa: CASSITLGLAGIHEQYF
cdr3_nt: TGTGCCAGCAGCATAACCCTGGGACTAGCGGGGATCCACGAGCAGTACTTC
j_call: TRBJ2-7
v_call: TRBV28
clone_size: .
d_call: TRBD2

cdr3_aa: CAASTSGRDTQYF
cdr3_nt: TGTGCCGCGTCGACTAGCGGGCGAGATACGCAGTATTTT
j_call: TRBJ2-3
v_call: TRBV10-3
clone_size: .
d_call: TRBD2

cdr3_aa: CASSLELAPQETQYF
cdr3_nt: TGCGCCAGCAGCTTGGAGTTGGCCCCCCAAGAGACCCAGTACTTC
j_call: TRBJ2-5
v_call: TRBV5-1
clone_size: .
d_call: .

cdr3_aa: CASSLSGQGTYEQYF
cdr3_nt: TGTGCCAGCAGCCTCTCCGGACAGGGGACCTACGAGCAGTACTTC
j_call: TRBJ2-7
v_call: TRBV5-6
clone_size: few
d_call: TRBD1

cdr3_aa: CASSDGGQGNQPQHF
cdr3_nt: TGTGCCAGCAGTGATGGGGGACAGGGCAATCAGCCCCAGCATTTT
j_call: TRBJ1-5
v_call: TRBV6-1
clone_size: .
d_call: TRBD1

cdr3_aa: CASSDRGRTNEKLFF
cdr3_nt: TGTGCCAGCAGTGACAGGGGGCGCACTAATGAAAAACTGTTTTTT
j_call: TRBJ1-4
v_call: TRBV6-1
clone_size: once
d_call: TRBD1

cdr3_aa: CASSPDWAGANVLTF
cdr3_nt: TGTGCCAGCAGTCCGGACTGGGCTGGGGCCAACGTCCTGACTTTC
j_call: TRBJ2-6
v_call: TRBV6-5
clone_size: .
d_call: .